The clone carrying this T cell receptor (beta chain) was observed a few times. Compared with germline, one end of the junction differs, possibly owing to a read error. This sample stems from a study of neurological immune-mediated disorders. TCRdb re-called the 5' RACE reads through MiXCR, storing one row per CDR3 protein. The data contain 55,000 to 70,000 distinct CDR3 sequences, about 10% of them seen just once; the ten biggest clones take up approximately 7%. The time point is: longitudinal time-point 1 (baseline). The germline CDR1 and CDR2 sequences are SGHTA and FQGNSA. CDR3 length equals 12 residues.

The TCR comes from a male donor with HTLV-1-associated myelopathy (HAM/TSP). The specimen was PBMCs. The chain combines TRBV7-2 with TRBJ1-1; D unresolved. The CDR3 bases are TGTGTCAGCAGCCCAGAGAACACTGAAGCTTTCTTT. Amino acid sequence: CVSSPENTEAFF.